One and the same sample provided the 9 T cell receptor beta chains below, sequenced in a study of shared clonotypes between healthy human individuals. Clones were sequenced by immunoSEQ multiplex PCR, and TCRdb holds only the in-frame ones, with some missing. Among over a million clones listed, 98% were seen once. Source material: naive CD4+ T cells sorted from blood. Subset here: CD45RA+ positively selected. The receptor source for this set is a man younger than 40 in good health.

This clone was recorded only once. The V call is TRBV27, the J call TRBJ2-7; D ambiguous. The germline V and J ends were trimmed by 0 bases and 4 bases, with 7 bases remaining between them. The germline V gene encodes CDR1 MNHEY and CDR2 SMNVEV (reference sequence). The CDR3 spans 13 residues. In DNA form, the CDR3 reads TGTGCCAGCAGTTTATCACCCCGATACGAGCAGTACTTC. This codes for CASSLSPRYEQYF.

This clone was picked up one time. This chain connects TRBV19 to TRBJ1-5; D is unresolved. V was trimmed by 4 bases and J by 5 bases, leaving 15 bases between them. The CDR3 sequence is 15 residues long. Germline V gene sequence: CDR1 LNHDA, CDR2 SQIVND (reference sequence). For the CDR3, the DNA is TGTGCCAGTAGTACGCAGGCCGGTAGGGATCAGCCCCAGCATTTT. Translation: CASSTQAGRDQPQHF.

V and J are TRBV28 and TRBJ1-2, with 7 bases matching TRBD1. Germline loops: CDR1 MDHEN, CDR2 SYDVKM. The CDR3 sequence is 15 residues long. The V segment lost 6 bases and the J segment 4 bases; nucleotides outside the gene matches: 11. CDR3 DNA sequence: TGTGCCAGCAGAATTCGACAGGGTATGGGCTATGGCTACACCTTC. Translation gives CASRIRQGMGYGYTF.

The rearrangement joins TRBV18 to TRBJ2-7; D may be TRBD2 (5 bases). The CDR3 extends over 13 amino acids. Germline V gene data show CDR1 as KGHSH and CDR2 as LQKENI. V lost 6 bases and J 5 bases, leaving 14 bases between the germline ends. This CDR3 is CASSLALYDEQYF. As DNA, the CDR3 is TGTGCCAGCTCGCTAGCTCTATATGACGAGCAGTACTTC.

This clone came up once. The chain links TRBV21-1 to TRBJ1-2; the table's D call, TRBD1, was not checked against the DNA. TRBV21-1 is deemed a pseudogene. This CDR3 has 18 amino acids. CDR3 residues: CASSKALRPGQEGIGYTF. Written as DNA, the CDR3 is TGTGCCAGCAGCAAAGCGCTACGCCCCGGACAGGAGGGGATAGGCTACACCTTC.

Here the CDR3 DNA reads TGCGCCAGCAGCCAAGGGGCGAGCGGGATCACAGATACGCAGTATTTT. Its translation is CASSQGASGITDTQYF. The chain couples TRBV4-3 to TRBJ2-3; 7 bases match TRBD2. Trimming cost V 1 base and J 2 bases; bases outside gene matches: 6. CDR1 is LGHNA and CDR2 is YSLEER in the germline V gene. The CDR3 contains 16 residues.

The chain is built from TRBV12-5 and TRBJ2-5; the D gene is possibly TRBD2 (6 bases). The CDR3 runs to 15 residues. Looked up from germline, CDR1 is LGHNT and CDR2 is FRNRAP. In nucleotides, the CDR3 is TGTGCCCCCTCCCCCCCGGCGGGGATCCAAGAGACCCAGTACTTC. It codes for CAPSPPAGIQETQYF.

This clone was seen just once. This chain uses TRBV25-1 with TRBJ2-6; D remains unclear. The CDR3 totals 14 residues. The V gene lost 8 bases and the J gene lost 0 bases, with 8 bases spanning the gap. CDR1 and CDR2 from the germline V gene are MGHDK and SYGVNS. The CDR3 DNA reads as TGTGCCAGCGCTGCCCACTCTGGGGCCAACGTCCTGACTTTC. It translates to CASAAHSGANVLTF.

The chain has TRBV27 and TRBJ2-5, with 13 bases matching TRBD2. There are 16 residues in the CDR3. Germline V gene lookup returns CDR1 MNHEY and CDR2 SMNVEV (reference sequence). V lost 0 bases, J lost 2 bases, and 0 bases stayed unmatched. The CDR3 DNA follows: TGTGCCAGCAGTTTATCGGGACTAGCGGGACAAGAGACCCAGTACTTC. Its translation is CASSLSGLAGQETQYF.